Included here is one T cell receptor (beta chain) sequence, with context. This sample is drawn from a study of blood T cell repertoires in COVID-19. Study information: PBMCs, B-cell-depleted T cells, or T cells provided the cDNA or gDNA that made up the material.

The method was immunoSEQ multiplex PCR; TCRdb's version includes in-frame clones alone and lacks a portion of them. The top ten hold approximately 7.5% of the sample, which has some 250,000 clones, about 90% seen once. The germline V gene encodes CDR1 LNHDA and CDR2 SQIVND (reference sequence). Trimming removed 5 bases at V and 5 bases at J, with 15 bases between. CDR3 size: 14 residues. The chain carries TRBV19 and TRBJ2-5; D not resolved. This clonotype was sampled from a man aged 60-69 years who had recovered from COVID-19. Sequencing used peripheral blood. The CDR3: CASSSHSFPETQYF. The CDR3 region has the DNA TGTGCCAGTAGTTCCCACAGTTTTCCCGAGACCCAGTACTTC.